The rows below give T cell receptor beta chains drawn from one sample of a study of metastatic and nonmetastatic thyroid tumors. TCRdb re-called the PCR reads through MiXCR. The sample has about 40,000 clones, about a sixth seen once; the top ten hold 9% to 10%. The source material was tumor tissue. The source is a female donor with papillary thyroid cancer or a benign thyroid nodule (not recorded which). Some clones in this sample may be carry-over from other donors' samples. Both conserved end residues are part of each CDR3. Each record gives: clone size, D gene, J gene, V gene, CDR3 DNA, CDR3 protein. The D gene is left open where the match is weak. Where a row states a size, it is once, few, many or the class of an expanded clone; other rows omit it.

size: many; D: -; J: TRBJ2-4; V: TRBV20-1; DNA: TGCAGTGGGGCTAGCGAGAACATTCAGTACTTC; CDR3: CSGASENIQYF
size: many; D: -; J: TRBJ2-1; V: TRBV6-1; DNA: TGTGCCAGCAGTGTTTGGCAGCCCTACAATGAGCAGTTCTTC; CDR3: CASSVWQPYNEQFF
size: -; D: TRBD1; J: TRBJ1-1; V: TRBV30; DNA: TGTGCCTGGAGTCTAGCGGGGGGACAGGGAGCTTTCTTT; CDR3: CAWSLAGGQGAFF
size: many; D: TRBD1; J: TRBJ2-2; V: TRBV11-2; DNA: TGTGCCAGCAGCCTGGGACAGGGTAACACCGGGGAGCTGTTTTTT; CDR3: CASSLGQGNTGELFF
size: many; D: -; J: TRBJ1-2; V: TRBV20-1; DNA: TGCAGTGCCGACGCGGTTAGGGCGGCCGCTAACTATGGCTACACCTTC; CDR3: CSADAVRAAANYGYTF
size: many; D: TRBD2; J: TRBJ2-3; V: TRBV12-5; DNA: TGTGCTAGTGGTCCCGACATCACTGGACTAGCGGGGAATACGCAGTATTTT; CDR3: CASGPDITGLAGNTQYF
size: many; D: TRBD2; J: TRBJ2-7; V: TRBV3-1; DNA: TGTGCCAGCAGCCAAGATTTGGAGACTAGCGGGATCCCCGAGCAGTACTTC; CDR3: CASSQDLETSGIPEQYF
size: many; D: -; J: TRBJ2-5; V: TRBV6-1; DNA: TGTGCCAGCAACATCGTAGAGACCCAGTACTTC; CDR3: CASNIVETQYF
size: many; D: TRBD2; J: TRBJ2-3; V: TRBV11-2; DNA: TGTGCCAGCAGCTCGCGGACTAGCGGGAAGACAGATACGCAGTATTTT; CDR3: CASSSRTSGKTDTQYF
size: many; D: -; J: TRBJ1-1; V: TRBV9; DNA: TGTGCCAGCAGCTATTCCGTGACTGGAGAAGCTTTCTTT; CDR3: CASSYSVTGEAFF
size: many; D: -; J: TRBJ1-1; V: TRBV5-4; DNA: TGTGCCAGCAGCTTGGTGGGGGCCGCGAACACTGAAGCTTTCTTT; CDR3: CASSLVGAANTEAFF
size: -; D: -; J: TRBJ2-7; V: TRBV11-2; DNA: TGTGCCAGCAGCTTAACATGGGCTATCTCCTACGAGCAGTACTTC; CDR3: CASSLTWAISYEQYF
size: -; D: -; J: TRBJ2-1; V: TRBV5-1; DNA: TGCGCCAGCAGCTCCTCGGGGGAACTGTACAATGAGCAGTTCTTC; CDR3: CASSSSGELYNEQFF
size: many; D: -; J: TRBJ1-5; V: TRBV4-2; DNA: TGTGCCAGCAGCCAAGAGTTGAGGAGCAATCAGCCCCAGCATTTT; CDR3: CASSQELRSNQPQHF